In this sample, the clone carrying this T cell receptor beta chain turned up a few times. Antigen unknown. The sample originates from a study of type 1 regulatory T cells. Trimming removed 1 base from V and 0 bases from J, with 7 bases in between. The CDR3 has 15 residues. From germline, CDR1 is SGHVS and CDR2 FQNEAQ. TCRdb reprocessed the reads via MiXCR and lists one record per CDR3 protein. The sample shows roughly 68,000 distinct CDR3 sequences, about 60% of them seen only once. Graft donor-derived T-allo10 cells were described as host-alloantigen-specific, anergic, and alloantigen-specifically suppressive.

The receptor comes from a human donor in good health. This sequence joins TRBV7-8 and TRBJ1-5; no clear D gene. The sequenced material came from cultured T cells, either the whole culture or a sorted T cell fraction (not recorded which). Subset denoted: Tr1-enriched cell product generated in vitro against host alloantigens. The CDR3 region has the DNA TGTGCCAGCAGCTTAGAGTTAGATAGCAATCAGCCCCAGCATTTT. The encoded protein is CASSLELDSNQPQHF.